This is a list of T cell receptor beta chains from one sample in a study of identical twins. TCRdb reprocessed the 5' RACE reads with MiXCR, giving one entry per CDR3 protein. The sample lists 700,000 or so distinct CDR3 sequences, 21% seen once, with approximately 4.5% in the top ten. This sample was also put to use in a study of T cells expressing NK-cell markers.

The sample was PBMCs. The source of these receptors is a woman aged 18-29 years in good health. The CDR3 runs from the conserved cysteine through the conserved F or W. D genes are given only for firm matches. Only some rows state a clone size, as once, few, many or a class for expanded clones.

abundance: few
v_gene: TRBV10-3
d_gene: TRBD2
j_gene: TRBJ2-3
CDR3nt: TGTGCCATCGGGACTTCCGGGACTAGCGGGGGTGCAGATACGCAGTATTTT
CDR3aa: CAIGTSGTSGGADTQYF

abundance: .
v_gene: TRBV7-8
d_gene: TRBD2
j_gene: TRBJ2-2
CDR3nt: TGTGCCAGCAGCCCCTTACTAGCGGGAGGGACCGGGGAGCTGTTTTTT
CDR3aa: CASSPLLAGGTGELFF

abundance: few
v_gene: TRBV6-1
d_gene: .
j_gene: TRBJ1-1
CDR3nt: TGTGCCAGCAAACCCCATTGGGAGGCAACTGAAGCTTTCTTT
CDR3aa: CASKPHWEATEAFF

abundance: few
v_gene: TRBV5-1
d_gene: .
j_gene: TRBJ2-1
CDR3nt: TGCGCCAGCACCCTTCAGGACTACAATGAGCAGTTCTTC
CDR3aa: CASTLQDYNEQFF

abundance: many
v_gene: TRBV10-3
d_gene: TRBD1
j_gene: TRBJ1-5
CDR3nt: TGTGCCATCAGTCCGGACAGGGGGAATAGCAATCAGCCCCAGCATTTT
CDR3aa: CAISPDRGNSNQPQHF

abundance: once
v_gene: TRBV3-1
d_gene: .
j_gene: TRBJ2-6
CDR3nt: TGTGCCAGCAGCCAACCCCGGGGGGCCAACGTCCTGACTTTC
CDR3aa: CASSQPRGANVLTF

abundance: .
v_gene: TRBV20-1
d_gene: .
j_gene: TRBJ2-7
CDR3nt: TGCAGTGCTAGAGAACCCAGGGCCGCGAACGAGCAGTACTTC
CDR3aa: CSAREPRAANEQYF

abundance: .
v_gene: TRBV19
d_gene: TRBD1
j_gene: TRBJ2-1
CDR3nt: TGTGCCAGTAGTATAGGCGCGACAGGGTTCGAGCAGTTCTTC
CDR3aa: CASSIGATGFEQFF

abundance: .
v_gene: TRBV24-1
d_gene: .
j_gene: TRBJ2-5
CDR3nt: TGTGCCACCAGTGATCCCCGGGATCCCCTGGAGACCCAGTACTTC
CDR3aa: CATSDPRDPLETQYF

abundance: few
v_gene: TRBV5-1
d_gene: .
j_gene: TRBJ2-2
CDR3nt: TGCGCCAGCAGCTTGCCCCCAGGGGACACCGGGGAGCTGTTTTTT
CDR3aa: CASSLPPGDTGELFF

abundance: few
v_gene: TRBV14
d_gene: .
j_gene: TRBJ2-5
CDR3nt: TGTGCCAGCAGCCAATGGGGGACCCAGTACTTC
CDR3aa: CASSQWGTQYF

abundance: many
v_gene: TRBV18
d_gene: TRBD2
j_gene: TRBJ2-1
CDR3nt: TGTGCCAGCTCACCGACTAGCGGGAGAACGTCCAATGAGCAGTTCTTC
CDR3aa: CASSPTSGRTSNEQFF

abundance: .
v_gene: TRBV12-3/TRBV12-4
d_gene: .
j_gene: TRBJ2-7
CDR3nt: TGTGCCAGCAGCGGCTGGGGGGGCGTATACGAGCAGTACTTC
CDR3aa: CASSGWGGVYEQYF

abundance: .
v_gene: TRBV5-6
d_gene: .
j_gene: TRBJ2-5
CDR3nt: TGTGCCAGCAGCTTGTATTCGGGGCTGACCCAGTACTTC
CDR3aa: CASSLYSGLTQYF

abundance: .
v_gene: TRBV6-2/TRBV6-3
d_gene: .
j_gene: TRBJ2-7
CDR3nt: TGTGCCAGCACCCCCCCTCGGGGCTACGAGCAGTACTTC
CDR3aa: CASTPPRGYEQYF

abundance: few
v_gene: TRBV6-9
d_gene: .
j_gene: TRBJ1-2
CDR3nt: TGTGCCAGCAGTAATTCGAAGGGGCTGAACTATGGCTACACCTTC
CDR3aa: CASSNSKGLNYGYTF

abundance: many
v_gene: TRBV29-1
d_gene: TRBD1
j_gene: TRBJ1-1
CDR3nt: TGCAGCGCTCGGACAGGGAGGGACACTGAAGCTTTCTTT
CDR3aa: CSARTGRDTEAFF

abundance: .
v_gene: TRBV11-2
d_gene: .
j_gene: TRBJ2-5
CDR3nt: TGTGCCAGCAGCTTAACACTCGGCGGGGCCCAGTACTTC
CDR3aa: CASSLTLGGAQYF

abundance: few
v_gene: TRBV20-1
d_gene: .
j_gene: TRBJ2-1
CDR3nt: TGCAGTGCTAGGAGTAGGCAATGGCAGTTCTTC
CDR3aa: CSARSRQWQFF

abundance: .
v_gene: TRBV6-5
d_gene: .
j_gene: TRBJ2-5
CDR3nt: TGTGCCAGCAGTTACGGGTTTCTCGGGGGCGAAGAGACCCAGTACTTC
CDR3aa: CASSYGFLGGEETQYF

abundance: .
v_gene: TRBV12-3/TRBV12-4
d_gene: .
j_gene: TRBJ1-5
CDR3nt: TGTGCCAGCAGTTTGTTTGGCCAGCCTCAAGAGCCCCAGCATTTT
CDR3aa: CASSLFGQPQEPQHF

abundance: few
v_gene: TRBV10-3
d_gene: .
j_gene: TRBJ2-1
CDR3nt: TGTGCCATCAGCGAGACGGGTGTTTCCTACAATGAGCAGTTCTTC
CDR3aa: CAISETGVSYNEQFF

abundance: few
v_gene: TRBV29-1
d_gene: .
j_gene: TRBJ2-5
CDR3nt: TGCAGCGTTGAGGGGTGGGGGAACCAAGAGACCCAGTACTTC
CDR3aa: CSVEGWGNQETQYF

abundance: .
v_gene: TRBV9
d_gene: TRBD1
j_gene: TRBJ1-2
CDR3nt: TGTGCCAGCAGCGCAGACAGGGGCGGATACTATGGCTACACCTTC
CDR3aa: CASSADRGGYYGYTF

abundance: few
v_gene: TRBV29-1
d_gene: .
j_gene: TRBJ1-5
CDR3nt: TGCAGCGTGGCCACAGGGAATAGCAATCAGCCCCAGCATTTT
CDR3aa: CSVATGNSNQPQHF

abundance: many
v_gene: TRBV7-2
d_gene: .
j_gene: TRBJ2-5
CDR3nt: TGTGCCAGCAGCTTAGGAGGCCAAGGAGAGACCCAGTACTTC
CDR3aa: CASSLGGQGETQYF

abundance: .
v_gene: TRBV9
d_gene: TRBD2
j_gene: TRBJ2-1
CDR3nt: TGTGCCAGCAGCTCGGGGGGGAGCGGAGGCCGCTATGAGCAGTTCTTC
CDR3aa: CASSSGGSGGRYEQFF